One and the same sample provided the 32 T cell receptor beta chains below, sequenced in a study of cytomegalovirus exposure and HLA in healthy donors. The PCR employed 60 Vbeta primers together with 13 Jbeta primers. This table comes from immunoSEQ multiplex PCR, and its TCRdb copy is limited to in-frame clones, with some not included. The table lists fewer than 200,000 clones, around 69% of them singletons, with over 1.1% in the top ten. Sample: PBMCs. The receptor source for this set is a man aged 60-69 years in good health and CMV-seronegative.

This chain links TRBV14 with TRBJ2-3; D is possibly TRBD2 (5 bases). Germline V gene sequence: CDR1 SGHDN, CDR2 FVKESK. This CDR3 is built from 17 residues. V lost 0 bases and J 1 base, leaving 14 bases between the germline ends. The DNA for the CDR3 is TGTGCCAGCAGCCAAGAGAGAGGGAGAAGGGGCACAGATACGCAGTATTTT. It encodes CASSQERGRRGTDTQYF.

This clone showed up just a few times. The chain uses TRBV4-2 and TRBJ2-7; TRBD2 matches 11 bases. The CDR3 runs 15 residues. Trimming at V came to 0 bases and at J to 4 bases, leaving 2 bases not matched to a gene. The germline gives CDR1 LGHNA, CDR2 YNFKEQ. The CDR3: CASSQDTSGSYEQYF. CDR3 sequence (DNA): TGTGCCAGCAGCCAAGATACTAGCGGGAGTTACGAGCAGTACTTC.

This chain uses TRBV28 with TRBJ1-2; TRBD1 is a possible D gene (6 bases). This CDR3 contains 13 residues. Germline values: CDR1 MDHEN, CDR2 SYDVKM. Trimming took off 5 bases at V and 5 bases at J, with 12 bases between the two ends. As DNA, the CDR3 is TGTGCCAGCAGTCAAGGGGGTCTTTATGGCTACACCTTC. Encoded protein: CASSQGGLYGYTF.

The gene calls are TRBV7-2 and TRBJ2-7; TRBD2 aligns across 8 bases. The CDR3 has 14 residues. The J segment lost 6 bases and the V segment lost 2 bases, leaving 6 bases of the junction unmatched. From germline, CDR1 is SGHTA and CDR2 FQGNSA. This chain's CDR3 is CASSLFTGGREQYF. Written as DNA, the CDR3 is TGTGCCAGCAGCTTATTCACGGGGGGGCGCGAGCAGTACTTC. The full variable domain, rest sourced from reference TRBV7-2 and TRBJ2-7, is GAGVSQSPSNKVTEKGKDVELRCDPISGHTALYWYRQSLGQGLEFLIYFQGNSAPDKSGLPSDRFSAERTGGSVSTLTIQRTQQEDSAVYLCASSLFTGGREQYFGPGTRLTVT.

This clone was picked up a small number of times. The rearrangement links TRBV19 to TRBJ1-2, with TRBD1 matching 8 bases. The CDR3 spans 14 residues. The trim removed 6 bases at V and 4 bases at J, leaving 7 bases unmatched. In germline, CDR1 is LNHDA, CDR2 SQIVND (reference sequence). For the CDR3, the DNA is TGTGCCAGTAGGAAGACAGGGGATATCTATGGCTACACCTTC. It specifies CASRKTGDIYGYTF.

J is TRBJ2-7 and V is TRBV10-3; no clear D. Germline V lookup: CDR1 ENHRY, CDR2 SYGVKD. Trimming removed 1 base at V and 6 bases at J, with 13 bases between. This CDR3 comprises 14 residues. CDR3 protein: CAISEYVTAGEQYF. CDR3 nucleotide sequence: TGTGCCATCAGTGAGTATGTGACGGCAGGCGAGCAGTACTTC.

In this sample, this clone turned up a few times. Other DNA sequences in this specimen translate into the identical CDR3. This chain uses TRBV30 with TRBJ2-4; 9 nucleotides line up with TRBD1. V dropped 2 bases and J dropped 1; count of bases not matched to a gene: 3. This CDR3 contains 15 residues. Germline V gene sequence: CDR1 GTSNPN, CDR2 SVGIG (reference sequence). CDR3 sequence: CAWSTGGVAKNIQYF. In DNA, the CDR3 is TGTGCCTGGAGTACAGGGGGCGTCGCCAAAAACATTCAGTACTTC.

V usage is TRBV18 and J usage is TRBJ2-1; D remains ambiguous. The CDR3 length is 14 residues. The germline V gene has CDR1 KGHSH and CDR2 LQKENI. With 0 bases removed from V and 4 bases from J, the gap between germline ends came to 7 bases. CDR3 sequence reads: CASSPPSGYNEQFF. The CDR3 bases are TGTGCCAGCTCACCACCGTCCGGGTACAATGAGCAGTTCTTC.

J is TRBJ2-7 and V is TRBV9; TRBD2 aligns across 14 bases. CDR1 is SGDLS and CDR2 is YYNGEE in the germline V gene. The CDR3 has 16 residues. J was trimmed by 5 bases and V by 3 bases; bases with no gene match: 7. This chain's CDR3 is CASSGGLAGVLNEQYF. CDR3 DNA sequence: TGTGCCAGCAGCGGGGGACTAGCGGGGGTCCTCAACGAGCAGTACTTC.

V and J are TRBV7-9 and TRBJ2-5; TRBD1 agrees at 7 bases. The CDR3 extends over 13 amino acids. The V gene end was trimmed by 5 bases and the J gene end by 5 bases; junction bases not matched to a gene: 5. Germline V gene data show CDR1 as SEHNR and CDR2 as FQNEAQ (reference sequence). The CDR3 loop reads CASSQTGSETQYF. CDR3 nucleotide sequence: TGTGCCAGCAGCCAGACAGGGTCGGAGACCCAGTACTTC.

The V gene is TRBV29-1, the J gene TRBJ1-2; D is undetermined. The CDR3 runs to 12 residues. The germline V gene encodes CDR1 SQVTM and CDR2 ANQGSEA. V was shortened by 3 bases and J by 7 bases, with 12 bases between the two germline ends. Written as DNA, the CDR3 is TGCAGCGTTGATGACGGAGGGTTTGGCTACACCTTC. Translated, it gives CSVDDGGFGYTF.

The CDR3 here is CASSPGTRKDEQFF. The CDR3 nucleotides read TGTGCCAGCAGTCCCGGGACTAGGAAGGATGAGCAGTTCTTC. The chain joins TRBV6-4 to TRBJ2-1; 8 bases line up with TRBD2. The trim removed 5 bases at V and 8 bases at J, leaving 8 bases unmatched. CDR3 size: 14 residues. The germline CDR1 and CDR2 sequences are MRHNA and SNTAGT.

V usage is TRBV10-3 and J usage is TRBJ2-3; 10 nucleotides match TRBD2. V trimming: 8 bases; J trimming: 1 base; junction bases outside the gene matches: 12. Germline assignment: CDR1 ENHRY and CDR2 SYGVKD. The CDR3 length is 17 residues. The DNA of the CDR3 is TGTGCCATCGGGACTAGCGCAGTACCCAAACGCACAGATACGCAGTATTTT. This gives the protein CAIGTSAVPKRTDTQYF.

The J gene is TRBJ1-1, the V gene TRBV18; a weak D match, TRBD1 (6 bases). Germline CDR1 KGHSH, CDR2 LQKENI. The CDR3 consists of 13 residues. Deletions cut 11 bases from V and 7 bases from J, with 20 bases between. The CDR3 nucleotides are TGTGCCTCTCTCGGGGGGGCTCACCGTGAAGCTTTCTTT. It translates to CASLGGAHREAFF.

This clone was seen once. The chain carries TRBV7-9 and TRBJ1-2, with TRBD1 as a possible D gene (5 bases). Germline V gene sequence: CDR1 SEHNR, CDR2 FQNEAQ (reference sequence). The V end was cut by 6 bases, the J end by 4 bases, with 9 bases between. The CDR3 spans 12 residues. CDR3 DNA: TGTGCCAGCAGGTTCGACAGCTATGGCTACACCTTC. It translates to CASRFDSYGYTF.

The genes are TRBV11-2 and TRBJ2-1, with D possibly matching TRBD1 (5 bases). The CDR3 contains 16 residues. The germline V gene encodes CDR1 SGHAT and CDR2 FQNNGV. Trimming removed 5 bases from V and 4 bases from J, with 18 bases in between. Written as DNA, the CDR3 is TGTGCCAGCAGCCTTGACAGACGCGCCACTTACAATGAGCAGTTCTTC. The encoded protein is CASSLDRRATYNEQFF.

The chain employs TRBV2 and TRBJ1-4, with 7 bases that match TRBD1. Germline CDR1 is SNHLY and CDR2 is FYNNEI. Trimming removed 5 bases from V and 8 bases from J; junction bases left unmatched: 5. The CDR3 has 13 residues. The CDR3 is CASSQGGGEKLFF. The CDR3 nucleotides read TGTGCCAGCAGTCAGGGGGGTGGGGAAAAACTGTTTTTT.

The chain joins TRBV28 to TRBJ1-5; no clear D gene. CDR1 MDHEN and CDR2 SYDVKM come from the germline V gene. The CDR3 runs 12 residues. V was pared by 6 bases and J by 7 bases, with 10 bases between. CDR3 protein: CASRGSSQPQHF. CDR3 nucleotides: TGTGCCAGCAGGGGGAGTTCCCAGCCCCAGCATTTT. Based on the CDR3 plus reference TRBV28 and TRBJ1-5, the full variable domain is DVKVTQSSRYLVKRTGEKVFLECVQDMDHENMFWYRQDPGLGLRLIYFSYDVKMKEKGDIPEGYSVSREKKERFSLILESASTNQTSMYLCASRGSSQPQHFGDGTRLSIL.

This clone was seen more than once but under ten times. J is TRBJ2-3 and V is TRBV7-3, with 9 bases lining up with TRBD2. Germline values: CDR1 SGHTA, CDR2 FQGTGA. This CDR3 contains 12 residues. J lost 5 bases, V lost 11 bases, and 5 bases had no gene match. CDR3 DNA sequence: TGTGCCGGGCGGGGGGGGCAAGATACGCAGTATTTT. Amino acid sequence: CAGRGGQDTQYF.

V gene TRBV2 combines with J gene TRBJ2-7; 9 bases agree with TRBD2. V dropped 8 bases and J dropped 3; count of bases not matched to a gene: 8. This CDR3 comprises 14 residues. Germline CDR1 SNHLY, CDR2 FYNNEI. The CDR3 bases are TGTGCCAGCCTGCTAAGCGGGGGGATCTACGAGCAGTACTTC. Protein: CASLLSGGIYEQYF.

The rearrangement links TRBV5-6 to TRBJ1-3, with a weak D call TRBD1 (6 bases). CDR3 length: 17 residues. Trimming took off 4 bases at V and 0 bases at J, with 17 bases between the two ends. Germline V gives CDR1 SGHDT, CDR2 YYEEEE. CDR3 bases: TGTGCCAGCAGCGAATACCACAGGGCCAGCTCTGGAAACACCATATATTTT. As protein: CASSEYHRASSGNTIYF.

This chain joins TRBV9 and TRBJ2-1, with TRBD2 matching over 7 bases. Germline CDR1 SGDLS, CDR2 YYNGEE. J lost 6 bases, V lost 4 bases, and 13 bases had no gene match. CDR3 length: 16 residues. The CDR3 region has the DNA TGTGCCAGCAGCCTCCGGCCTGGACTAGGGTCCAATGAGCAGTTCTTC. Protein product: CASSLRPGLGSNEQFF.

The gene calls are TRBV4-3 and TRBJ1-2, with D possibly TRBD1 on 6 matching bases. V lost 4 bases to trimming and J lost 4 bases, with 16 bases between them. Germline CDR1 LGHNA, CDR2 YSLEER. The CDR3 has 15 residues. CDR3 sequence (DNA): TGCGCCAGCAGCCTCGGGAGGGGGAGCTTCTATGGCTACACCTTC. Translating it yields CASSLGRGSFYGYTF.

The rearrangement links TRBV30 to TRBJ1-6; D is possibly TRBD1 (5 bases). The CDR3 is 16 amino acids. Germline CDR1 GTSNPN, CDR2 SVGIG (reference sequence). V lost 2 bases, J lost 0 bases, and 11 bases lay in between. The CDR3 nucleotides are TGTGCCTGGAGTCGACAGACAAACTCCTATAATTCACCCCTCCACTTT. Protein: CAWSRQTNSYNSPLHF.

The chain uses TRBV7-9 and TRBJ2-7; D not resolved. Germline-derived CDR1 and CDR2 are SEHNR and FQNEAQ (reference sequence). V lost 5 bases, J lost 2 bases, and 16 bases lay in between. This CDR3 region has 15 residues. The CDR3 coding sequence is TGTGCCAGCAGCCATTCTACCTTCCGCCCCTACGAGCAGTACTTC. Protein: CASSHSTFRPYEQYF.

Comment on this clone: One end of the junction varies from germline; a read error may be responsible. The chain carries TRBV5-1 and TRBJ1-4; D perhaps matches TRBD1 (5 bases). The CDR3 has 15 amino acids. CDR1 and CDR2 (germline): SGHRS, YFSETQ. The CDR3 DNA is TGCGCCAGCAGCTTGGAGCGGGGGGTGGGTGAAAAACTGCTTTTT. Translation: CASSLERGVGEKLLF.

V usage is TRBV23-1 and J usage is TRBJ2-1, with D tentatively TRBD2 (6 bases). TRBV23-1 carries the ORF label, with uncertain function. This CDR3 is built from 15 residues. Trimming took off 8 bases at V and 0 bases at J, with 14 bases between the two ends. In DNA form, the CDR3 reads TGCGCCAGCGGCGGGGACGGGAGCTCCTACAATGAGCAGTTCTTC. This gives the protein CASGGDGSSYNEQFF.

CDR3 coding DNA: TGTGCCAGCAGCCCTCACCCGACAGGGGGCGAGAATGAAAAACTGTTTTTT. Encoded protein: CASSPHPTGGENEKLFF. The chain recombines TRBV9 with TRBJ1-4; 10 nucleotides agree with TRBD1. Germline trimming cut 4 bases from V and 5 bases from J; bases unmatched to any gene: 11. Germline lookup yields CDR1 SGDLS and CDR2 YYNGEE. The CDR3 extends over 17 amino acids.

For the CDR3, the DNA is TGTGCCAGCACAAGACTAGCGGATACCTACGAGCAGTACTTC. It specifies CASTRLADTYEQYF. The rearrangement uses TRBV6-5 and TRBJ2-7, with 9 bases matching TRBD2. V dropped 7 bases and J dropped 2; count of bases not matched to a gene: 6. The length of the CDR3 is 14 residues. From germline, CDR1 is MNHEY and CDR2 SVGAGI.

The V gene is TRBV18, the J gene TRBJ1-1; no definite D call. This CDR3 has 15 amino acids. Trimming stripped 3 bases from V and 1 base from J, with 12 bases between. CDR1 is KGHSH and CDR2 is LQKENI in the germline V gene. The CDR3 loop reads CASSPDYDKNTEAFF. DNA for the CDR3: TGTGCCAGCTCACCGGATTATGACAAGAACACTGAAGCTTTCTTT.

V and J are TRBV19 and TRBJ2-5; TRBD2 matches 10 bases. The CDR3 consists of 16 residues. With 3 bases clipped from V and 1 base from J, the junction kept 5 bases outside the gene matches. In germline, CDR1 is LNHDA, CDR2 SQIVND (reference sequence). The CDR3 reads CASSIWASGGQETQYF. In nucleotides, the CDR3 is TGTGCCAGTAGTATCTGGGCTAGCGGGGGCCAAGAGACCCAGTACTTC.

The rearrangement links TRBV30 to TRBJ1-2; 10 bases map to TRBD1. This CDR3 comprises 13 residues. Germline V gene lookup returns CDR1 GTSNPN and CDR2 SVGIG (reference sequence). J gave up 7 bases and V 3 bases, and 5 bases lay outside the gene matches. Here the CDR3 DNA reads TGTGCCTGGAGCGTGACAGGGGGCTCTGGCTACACCTTC. Residues: CAWSVTGGSGYTF.